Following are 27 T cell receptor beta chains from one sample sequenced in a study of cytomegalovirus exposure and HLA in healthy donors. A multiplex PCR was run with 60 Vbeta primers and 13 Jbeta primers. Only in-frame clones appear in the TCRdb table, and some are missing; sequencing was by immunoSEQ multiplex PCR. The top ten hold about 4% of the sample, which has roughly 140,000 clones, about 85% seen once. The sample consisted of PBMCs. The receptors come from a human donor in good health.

The CDR3, as DNA: TGCGCCAGCAGTGGGAGGACAGGGGGCATGGAGACCCAGTACTTC. It is translated as CASSGRTGGMETQYF. V and J are TRBV10-2 and TRBJ2-5; 11 nucleotides match TRBD1. The CDR3 sequence is 15 residues long. Per germline, CDR1 WSHSY and CDR2 SAAADI. The V segment lost 4 bases and the J segment 5 bases; nucleotides outside the gene matches: 6.

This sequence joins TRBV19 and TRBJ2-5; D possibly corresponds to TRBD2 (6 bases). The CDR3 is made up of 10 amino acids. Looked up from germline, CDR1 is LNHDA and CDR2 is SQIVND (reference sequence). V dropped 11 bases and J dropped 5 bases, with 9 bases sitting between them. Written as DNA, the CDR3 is TGTGCCGCGGGGTGGGAGACCCAGTACTTC. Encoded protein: CAAGWETQYF.

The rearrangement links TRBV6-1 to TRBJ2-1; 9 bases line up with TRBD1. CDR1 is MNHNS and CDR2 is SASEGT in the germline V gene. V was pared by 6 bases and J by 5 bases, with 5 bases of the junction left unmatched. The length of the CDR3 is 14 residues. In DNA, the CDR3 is TGTGCCAGCAGGTTACAGGGGGCGGACAATGAGCAGTTCTTC. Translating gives CASRLQGADNEQFF.

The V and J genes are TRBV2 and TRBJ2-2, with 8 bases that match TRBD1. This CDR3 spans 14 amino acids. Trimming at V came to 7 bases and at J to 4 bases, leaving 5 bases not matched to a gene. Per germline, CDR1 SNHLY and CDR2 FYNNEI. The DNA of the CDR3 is TGTGCCAGCACTACGACAGGGGCCACCGGGGAGCTGTTTTTT. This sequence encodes CASTTTGATGELFF.

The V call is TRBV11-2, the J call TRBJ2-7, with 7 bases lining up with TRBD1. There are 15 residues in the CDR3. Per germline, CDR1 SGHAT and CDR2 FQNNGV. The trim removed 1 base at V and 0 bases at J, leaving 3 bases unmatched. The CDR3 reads CASSLGSGGSYEQYF. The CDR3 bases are TGTGCCAGCAGCTTAGGGTCAGGGGGCTCCTACGAGCAGTACTTC.

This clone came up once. The CDR3 region is CASSTSTQGIYGYTF. The CDR3 coding sequence is TGTGCCAGCAGCACATCGACACAGGGGATTTACGGCTACACCTTC. The chain combines TRBV7-8 with TRBJ1-2, with TRBD1 identical over 7 bases. CDR3 size: 15 residues. V shed 5 bases, J shed 8 bases, and the junction held 14 bases outside the gene matches. The germline CDR1 and CDR2 sequences are SGHVS and FQNEAQ.

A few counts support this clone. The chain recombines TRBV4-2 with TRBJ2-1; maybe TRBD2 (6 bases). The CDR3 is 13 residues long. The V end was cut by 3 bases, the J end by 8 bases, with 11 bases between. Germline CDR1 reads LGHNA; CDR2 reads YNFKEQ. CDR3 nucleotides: TGTGCCAGCAGCCATCTCGGAGGGCATGAGCAGTTCTTC. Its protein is CASSHLGGHEQFF.

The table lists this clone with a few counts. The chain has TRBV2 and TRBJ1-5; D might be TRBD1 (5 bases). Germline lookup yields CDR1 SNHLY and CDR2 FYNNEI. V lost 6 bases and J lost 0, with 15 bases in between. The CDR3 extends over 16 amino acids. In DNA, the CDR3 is TGTGCCAGCAGCACGCGCAGGGCTGATAGCAATCAGCCCCAGCATTTT. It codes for CASSTRRADSNQPQHF.

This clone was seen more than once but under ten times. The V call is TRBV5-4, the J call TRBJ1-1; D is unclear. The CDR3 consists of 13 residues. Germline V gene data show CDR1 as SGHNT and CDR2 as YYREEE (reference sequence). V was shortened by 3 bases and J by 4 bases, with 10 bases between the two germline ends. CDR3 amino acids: CASSSRVGTEAFF. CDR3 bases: TGTGCCAGCAGCTCCCGAGTCGGCACTGAAGCTTTCTTT.

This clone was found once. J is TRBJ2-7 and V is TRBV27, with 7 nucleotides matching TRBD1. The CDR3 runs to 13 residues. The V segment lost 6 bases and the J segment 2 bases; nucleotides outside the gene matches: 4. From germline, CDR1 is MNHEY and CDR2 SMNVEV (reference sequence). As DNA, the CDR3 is TGTGCCAGCAGCCCGGGACAGCCCTACGAGCAGTACTTC. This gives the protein CASSPGQPYEQYF.

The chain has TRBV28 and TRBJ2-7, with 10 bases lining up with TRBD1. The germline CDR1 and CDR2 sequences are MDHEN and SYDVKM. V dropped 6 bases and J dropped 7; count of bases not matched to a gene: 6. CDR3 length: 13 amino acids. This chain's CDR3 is CASRVDRGREQYF. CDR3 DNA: TGTGCCAGCAGGGTTGACAGGGGGCGGGAGCAGTACTTC.

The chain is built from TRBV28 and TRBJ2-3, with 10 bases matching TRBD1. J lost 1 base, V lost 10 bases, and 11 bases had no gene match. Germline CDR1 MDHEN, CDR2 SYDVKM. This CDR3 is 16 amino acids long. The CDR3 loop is CATHGDRGFRTDTQYF. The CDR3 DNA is TGTGCCACCCACGGGGACAGGGGTTTTCGCACAGATACGCAGTATTTT.

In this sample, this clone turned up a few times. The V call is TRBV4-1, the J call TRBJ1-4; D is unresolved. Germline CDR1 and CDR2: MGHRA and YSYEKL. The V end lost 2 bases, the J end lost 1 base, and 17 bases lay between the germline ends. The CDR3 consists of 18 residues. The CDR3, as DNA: TGCGCCAGCAGCCAAACGTTAGAGAGGGAACAAACTAATGAAAAACTGTTTTTT. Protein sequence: CASSQTLEREQTNEKLFF.

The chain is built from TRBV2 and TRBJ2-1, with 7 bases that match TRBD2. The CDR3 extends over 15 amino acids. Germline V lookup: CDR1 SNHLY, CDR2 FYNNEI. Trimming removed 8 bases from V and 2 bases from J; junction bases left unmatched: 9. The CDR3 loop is CASDFGLAAYNEQFF. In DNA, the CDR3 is TGTGCCAGCGACTTCGGCCTAGCGGCCTACAATGAGCAGTTCTTC.

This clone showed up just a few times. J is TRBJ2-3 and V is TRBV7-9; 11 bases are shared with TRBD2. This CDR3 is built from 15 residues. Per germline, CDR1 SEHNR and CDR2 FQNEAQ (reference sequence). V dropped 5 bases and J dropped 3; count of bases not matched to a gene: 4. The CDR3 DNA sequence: TGTGCCAGCAGCGTGGGACTAGCGGAAACAGATACGCAGTATTTT. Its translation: CASSVGLAETDTQYF.

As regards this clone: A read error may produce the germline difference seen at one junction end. As DNA, the CDR3 is TGTGGCAGCAGCTTAGTTATAGCCATGAACACTGAAGCTTTCTTT. This sequence encodes CGSSLVIAMNTEAFF. The rearrangement links TRBV7-9 to TRBJ1-1; unclear D gene. Germline V gives CDR1 SEHNR, CDR2 FQNEAQ (reference sequence). The CDR3 spans 15 residues. Drawing the rest from reference TRBV7-9 and TRBJ1-1, the complete variable domain is DTGVSQNPRHKITKRGQNVTFRCDPISEHNRLYWYRQTLGQGPEFLTYFQNEAQLEKSRLLSDRFSAERPKGSFSTLEIQRTEQGDSAMYLCGSSLVIAMNTEAFFGQGTRLTVV.

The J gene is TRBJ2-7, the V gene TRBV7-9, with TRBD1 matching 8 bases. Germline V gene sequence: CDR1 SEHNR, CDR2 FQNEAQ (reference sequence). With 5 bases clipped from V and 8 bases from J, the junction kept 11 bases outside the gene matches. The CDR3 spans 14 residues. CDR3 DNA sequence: TGTGCCAGCAGCACAAGGACAGGGATGGTGAAGCAGTACTTC. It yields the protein CASSTRTGMVKQYF.

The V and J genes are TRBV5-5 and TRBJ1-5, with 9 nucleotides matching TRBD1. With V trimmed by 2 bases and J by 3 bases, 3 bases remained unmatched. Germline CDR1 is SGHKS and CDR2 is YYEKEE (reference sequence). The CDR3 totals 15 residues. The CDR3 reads CASSFGTGINQPQHF. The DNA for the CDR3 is TGTGCCAGCAGCTTTGGGACAGGGATCAATCAGCCCCAGCATTTT.

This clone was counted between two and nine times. This chain's CDR3 is CASSLGPGTGGEKLFF. In DNA, the CDR3 is TGTGCCAGCAGTTTAGGTCCGGGGACAGGGGGCGAAAAACTGTTTTTT. The rearrangement uses TRBV6-5 and TRBJ1-4; TRBD1 aligns across 12 bases. V was pared by 4 bases and J by 8 bases, with 8 bases of the junction left unmatched. The germline V gene has CDR1 MNHEY and CDR2 SVGAGI. The length of the CDR3 is 16 residues.

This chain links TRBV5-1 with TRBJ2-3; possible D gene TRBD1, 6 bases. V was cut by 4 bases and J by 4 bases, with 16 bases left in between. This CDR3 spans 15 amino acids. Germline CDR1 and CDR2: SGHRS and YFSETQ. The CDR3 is CASSDGRQVPDTQYF. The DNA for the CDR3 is TGCGCCAGCAGCGATGGGAGACAGGTGCCAGATACGCAGTATTTT.

The CDR3: CASSYGQAGANVLTF. CDR3 nucleotide sequence: TGTGCCAGCAGTTACGGACAGGCTGGGGCCAACGTCCTGACTTTC. The rearrangement links TRBV6-6 to TRBJ2-6; 7 bases fit TRBD1. The CDR3 loop spans 15 amino acids. Germline CDR1 is MNHNY and CDR2 is SVGAGI (reference sequence). Germline trimming cut 2 bases from V and 2 bases from J; bases unmatched to any gene: 0.

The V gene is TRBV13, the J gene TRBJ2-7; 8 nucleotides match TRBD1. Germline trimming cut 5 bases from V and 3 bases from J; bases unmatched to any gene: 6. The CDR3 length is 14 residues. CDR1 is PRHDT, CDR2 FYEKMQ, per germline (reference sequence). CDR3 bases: TGTGCCAGCAGCCCCGGAACAGGGGGCTACGAGCAGTACTTC. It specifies CASSPGTGGYEQYF.

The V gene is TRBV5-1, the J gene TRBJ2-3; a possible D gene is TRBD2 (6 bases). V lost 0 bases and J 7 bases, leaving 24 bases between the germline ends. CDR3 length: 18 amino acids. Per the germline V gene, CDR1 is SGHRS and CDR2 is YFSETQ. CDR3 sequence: CASSLALSTGTPINTQYF. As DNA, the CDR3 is TGCGCCAGCAGCTTGGCCTTATCAACCGGGACTCCTATCAATACGCAGTATTTT.

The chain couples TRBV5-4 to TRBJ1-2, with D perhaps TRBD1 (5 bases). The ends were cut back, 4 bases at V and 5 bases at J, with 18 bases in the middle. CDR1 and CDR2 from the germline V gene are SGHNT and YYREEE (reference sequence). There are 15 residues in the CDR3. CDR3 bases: TGTGCCAGCAGCCAACTGAACCCCAGGGATTATGGCTACACCTTC. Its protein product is CASSQLNPRDYGYTF.

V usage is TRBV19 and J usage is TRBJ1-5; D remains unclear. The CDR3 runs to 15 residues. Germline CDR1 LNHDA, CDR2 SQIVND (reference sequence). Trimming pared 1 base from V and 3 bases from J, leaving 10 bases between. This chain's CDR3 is CASSIVEGFNQPQHF. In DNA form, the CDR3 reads TGTGCCAGTAGTATAGTGGAGGGCTTCAATCAGCCCCAGCATTTT.

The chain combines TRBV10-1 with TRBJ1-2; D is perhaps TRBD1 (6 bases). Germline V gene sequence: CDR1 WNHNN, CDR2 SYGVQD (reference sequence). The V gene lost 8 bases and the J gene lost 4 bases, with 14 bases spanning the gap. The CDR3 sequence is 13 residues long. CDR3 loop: CASSPQGSYGYTF. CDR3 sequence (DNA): TGCGCCAGCTCGCCACAGGGAAGCTATGGCTACACCTTC.

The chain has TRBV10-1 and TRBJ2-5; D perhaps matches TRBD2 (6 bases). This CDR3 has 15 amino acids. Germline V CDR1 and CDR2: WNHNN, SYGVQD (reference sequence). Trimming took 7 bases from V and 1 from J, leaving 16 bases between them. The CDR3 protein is CASIIAASCQETQYF. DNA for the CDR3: TGCGCCAGCATTATAGCGGCGTCATGCCAAGAGACCCAGTACTTC.